This T cell receptor (beta chain) was captured by sequencing in a study of neurological immune-mediated disorders. MiXCR, run by TCRdb on the 5' RACE reads, gives a single entry per CDR3 protein. The table includes tens of thousands of distinct CDR3 sequences, more than 2% detected once. General observations from the study: Because no CDR3 amino acid sequences were shared across subjects by expanded clones, private repertoires were suggested in all groups. Among 34 multiple sclerosis patients, 18 had repertoires that phylogenetic grouping placed in one related-CDR3 cluster, a possible signature. The highest TCR clonal expansion occurred in HTLV-1-associated myelopathy; multiple sclerosis fell below healthy controls.

The CDR3 contains 14 residues. V was pared by 0 bases and J by 1 base, with 8 bases between. The germline V gene encodes CDR1 DFQATT and CDR2 SNEGSKA (reference sequence). This clonotype was seen many times. Its antigen remains unidentified. The starting material, 2 million PBMCs stored at -80 C, gave rise to the unsorted libraries. V gene TRBV20-1 combines with J gene TRBJ2-3, with a possible D match to TRBD2 (6 bases). The clonotype was recovered from a woman aged 50 to 65 with multiple sclerosis. Sequenced material: PBMCs. CDR3 in amino acids: CSAREASGTDTQYF. The CDR3 DNA reads as TGCAGTGCTAGAGAGGCTAGCGGCACAGATACGCAGTATTTT.